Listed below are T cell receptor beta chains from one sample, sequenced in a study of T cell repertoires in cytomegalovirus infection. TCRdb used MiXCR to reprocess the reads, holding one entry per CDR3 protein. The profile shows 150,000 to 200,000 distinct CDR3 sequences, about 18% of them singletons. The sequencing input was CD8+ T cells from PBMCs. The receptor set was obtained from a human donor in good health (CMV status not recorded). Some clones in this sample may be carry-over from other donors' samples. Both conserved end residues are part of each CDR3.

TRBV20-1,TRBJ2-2,CSAWDRENTGELFF
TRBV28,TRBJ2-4,CASSLFGGLGDIQYF
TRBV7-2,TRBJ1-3,CASSLVDRESGNTIYF
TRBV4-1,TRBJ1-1,CASSQEPGDTEAFF
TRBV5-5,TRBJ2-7,CASSLAVEQYF
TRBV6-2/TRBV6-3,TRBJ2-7,CASSLRDSISYEQYF
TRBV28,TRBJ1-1,CASTKAIRKGDTEAFF
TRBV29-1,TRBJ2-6,CSVAGQSSGANVLTF
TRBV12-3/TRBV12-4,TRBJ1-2,CAILGLGGYTF
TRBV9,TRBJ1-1,CASSGRDRNTEAFF
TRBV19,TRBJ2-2,CASSILDTRVWRTGELFF
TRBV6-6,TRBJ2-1,CASSYSRAVGNEQFF
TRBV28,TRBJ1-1,CASRDRPMNTEAFF